The present TCR beta chain was sequenced within a study of shared clonotypes between healthy human individuals. This clone was found a few times. Data came from immunoSEQ multiplex PCR; TCRdb stores just in-frame clones and leaves some out. This sample has 550,000 to 700,000 clones, with roughly 72% found just once. The CDR3 spans 17 residues. Germline V gene data show CDR1 as MGHDK and CDR2 as SYGVNS. J gave up 5 bases and V 3 bases, and 15 bases lay outside the gene matches. This receptor was identified in a woman aged 30 to 39 in good health. The sequenced material came from memory CD4+ T cells sorted from blood. The sample's subset: CD45RA-negative fraction. The chain carries TRBV25-1 and TRBJ2-5; 7 bases map to TRBD2. This chain's CDR3 is CASSEAKRDGRWETQYF. CDR3 nucleotide sequence: TGTGCCAGCAGTGAGGCCAAGCGGGACGGGAGATGGGAGACCCAGTACTTC.